These 2 T cell receptor beta chains came from one sample sequenced in a study of resident and recirculating memory T cells in vitiligo. Some clones are missing from TCRdb's copy, which holds only in-frame ones; the method was immunoSEQ multiplex PCR. The sample records 72,000 or so clones, 92% being singletons. The specimen was blood. The source is a male donor with vitiligo.

The J gene is TRBJ2-1, the V gene TRBV4-3; 14 bases agree with TRBD2. Per germline, CDR1 LGHNA and CDR2 YSLEER. With 3 bases clipped from V and 15 bases from J, the junction kept 16 bases outside the gene matches. The CDR3 is 17 residues long. This CDR3 is CASSQGMTSGRAQGVFF. The CDR3 nucleotides read TGCGCCAGCAGCCAGGGCATGACTAGCGGGAGGGCCCAAGGGGTGTTCTTC.

The rearrangement links TRBV7-9 to TRBJ1-4, with D perhaps TRBD1 (5 bases). Germline lookup yields CDR1 SEHNR and CDR2 FQNEAQ (reference sequence). Trimming left V 5 bases short and J 0 bases short, with 13 bases between. The CDR3 loop spans 16 amino acids. CDR3: CASSRLGGATNEKLFF. CDR3 sequence (DNA): TGTGCCAGCAGCCGACTGGGGGGGGCAACTAATGAAAAACTGTTTTTT.